The entry below describes one TCR beta chain. Antigen: not known. V gave up 5 bases and J gave up 9 bases, with 17 bases separating them. Germline CDR1 reads SGHTA; CDR2 reads FQGNSA. This CDR3 comprises 14 residues. This entry comes from a study of shared clonotypes between healthy human individuals. Study overall: Serving as donors were two women and a few men, whose ages spanned 18 to 49.

General observations from the study: The naive CD4 repertoires of a few donors were compared, and roughly 5.1% of clonotypes were shared.

The run depth of the assay was deep. Sequenced by immunoSEQ multiplex PCR; TCRdb stores in-frame clones only, minus some. The sample consists of under 2.5 million clones, roughly 92% of them appearing once. The source material was naive CD4+ T cells from PBMCs. Subset noted: CD45RA+ positively selected. The J gene is TRBJ2-4, the V gene TRBV7-2, with D possibly being TRBD1 or TRBD2 (6 bases each). This sequence originates from a man younger than 35 in good health. Some clones in this sample may be carry-over from other donors' samples. The CDR3 nucleotides read TGTGCCAGCAGCCCACAGGGACTCCGGGGCATTCAGTACTTC. Its translation: CASSPQGLRGIQYF. Based on the CDR3 plus reference TRBV7-2 and TRBJ2-4, the full variable domain is GAGVSQSPSNKVTEKGKDVELRCDPISGHTALYWYRQSLGQGLEFLIYFQGNSAPDKSGLPSDRFSAERTGGSVSTLTIQRTQQEDSAVYLCASSPQGLRGIQYFGAGTRLSVL.